A single sample is the source of the 28 T cell receptor beta chains below, sequenced in a study of T cells in Graves' hyperthyroidism and ophthalmopathy. The TCR beta CDR3 regions underwent amplification using RNA transcripts as the source. An initial round of RT-PCR targeting the TCR CDR3 relied on the HTBI primer set. TCRdb processed the multiplex PCR reads anew with MiXCR; each CDR3 protein has one entry. The repertoire holds hundreds of thousands of distinct CDR3 sequences, with about 20% as singletons. The material sequenced was blood. The receptors derive from a man in his forties with Graves' ophthalmopathy.

This clonotype has at least ten counts. The chain joins TRBV28 to TRBJ2-5; 7 bases line up with TRBD2. CDR1 is MDHEN, CDR2 SYDVKM, per germline. V lost 4 bases to trimming and J lost 4 bases; unmatched junction nucleotides: 9. The length of the CDR3 is 15 residues. The CDR3: CASSSGGGPGETQYF. The CDR3 DNA is TGTGCCAGCAGTTCGGGGGGAGGGCCTGGAGAGACCCAGTACTTC.

There are many counts of this clonotype. The chain uses TRBV6-1 and TRBJ1-3, with D uncertain. Germline lookup yields CDR1 MNHNS and CDR2 SASEGT. The CDR3 consists of 14 residues. The germline V and J ends were trimmed by 6 bases and 2 bases, with 11 bases remaining between them. The CDR3 bases are TGTGCCAGCAGAGCCCGCGTTCCTGGAAACACCATATATTTT. Translated: CASRARVPGNTIYF.

This clonotype was counted between two and nine times. This rearrangement joins TRBV9 to TRBJ2-2, with 8 bases identical to TRBD1. Trimming took 4 bases from V and 4 from J; bases not matched to a gene: 12. Germline V gene sequence: CDR1 SGDLS, CDR2 YYNGEE. This CDR3 spans 17 amino acids. The chain's CDR3 is CASSSSIDRGSTGELFF. In DNA form, the CDR3 reads TGTGCCAGCAGCTCCAGCATAGACAGGGGCTCCACCGGGGAGCTGTTTTTT.

This clonotype has a handful of counts. The rearrangement uses TRBV28 and TRBJ2-7; 7 positions match TRBD1. Losses at the gene ends were 6 bases for V and 3 bases for J; bases not matched to a gene: 11. The CDR3 loop spans 15 amino acids. CDR1 and CDR2 (germline): MDHEN, SYDVKM. CDR3 coding DNA: TGTGCCAGCAGCCGCGCCGGCAGGGGGTACTACGAGCAGTACTTC. Protein: CASSRAGRGYYEQYF.

This clonotype has just a few counts. The chain links TRBV5-1 to TRBJ2-5; D is ambiguous. CDR3 length: 12 residues. Trimming shortened V by 4 bases and J by 5 bases, and 9 bases separated the two germline ends. The germline V gene encodes CDR1 SGHRS and CDR2 YFSETQ. This CDR3 is CASSASVETQYF. DNA of the CDR3: TGCGCCAGCAGCGCTAGTGTTGAGACCCAGTACTTC.

This clonotype was seen at least ten times. The chain links TRBV3-1 to TRBJ1-5; D remains unclear. Germline V gene sequence: CDR1 LGHDT, CDR2 YNNKEL (reference sequence). The V and J ends lost 0 bases and 4 bases respectively, with 4 bases between them. The CDR3 has 13 amino acids. Written as DNA, the CDR3 is TGTGCCAGCAGCCAAGACTTGAATCAGCCCCAGCATTTT. It yields the protein CASSQDLNQPQHF.

This clonotype was found a few times. With a much larger clone just one base away, this may be a read error. This chain joins TRBV7-2 and TRBJ2-3; TRBD2 might be the D (5 bases). The germline V and J ends were trimmed by 1 base and 5 bases, with 13 bases remaining between them. CDR1 and CDR2 (germline): SGHTA, FQGNSA. This CDR3 region has 15 residues. The CDR3 sequence: CASSLGGRALDTQYF. In DNA, the CDR3 is TGTGCCAGCAGCTTAGGTGGGCGGGCGTTAGATACGCAGTATTTT.

This clonotype was seen many times. This sequence joins TRBV28 and TRBJ2-7; no definite D call. Germline CDR1 reads MDHEN; CDR2 reads SYDVKM. Deletions cut 4 bases from V and 7 bases from J, with 8 bases between. The CDR3 is 11 amino acids. CDR3 sequence reads: CASSYTWEQYF. The CDR3 bases are TGTGCCAGCAGTTACACGTGGGAGCAGTACTTC.

Worth noting for this clonotype: A read error may be the cause here, since a much bigger clone is one base away. The chain links TRBV27 to TRBJ1-1; a weak D match, TRBD1 (5 bases). CDR3 length: 14 residues. The germline V gene has CDR1 MNHEY and CDR2 SMNVEV (reference sequence). V lost 2 bases and J 3 bases, leaving 10 bases between the germline ends. CDR3 sequence: CASSLLGRDTEAFF. In nucleotides, the CDR3 is TGTGCCAGCAGTTTACTGGGGCGCGACACTGAAGCTTTCTTT.

This clonotype was seen many times. Here the CDR3 reads CASSGGGSYNEQFF. The DNA of the CDR3 is TGTGCCAGCAGCGGCGGGGGATCCTACAATGAGCAGTTCTTC. This chain joins TRBV5-5 and TRBJ2-1, with TRBD2 matching 7 bases. Germline-derived CDR1 and CDR2 are SGHKS and YYEKEE (reference sequence). The CDR3 has 14 residues. The junction had 2 bases not matched to a gene; V was cut back by 4 bases and J by 1 base. The full variable domain, in which reference TRBV5-5 and TRBJ2-1 provide the parts outside the CDR3, is DAGVTQSPTHLIKTRGQQVTLRCSPISGHKSVSWYQQVLGQGPQFIFQYYEKEERGRGNFPDRFSARQFPNYSSELNVNALLLGDSALYLCASSGGGSYNEQFFGPGTRLTVL.

The V and J genes are TRBV7-2 and TRBJ2-1; TRBD2 aligns across 7 bases. The CDR3 covers 15 residues. V gave up 5 bases and J gave up 3 bases; unmatched junction bases: 7. CDR1 and CDR2 (germline): SGHTA, FQGNSA. The CDR3 DNA follows: TGTGCCAGCAGCCTAGAGGGAGGGCACTACAATGAGCAGTTCTTC. It yields the protein CASSLEGGHYNEQFF. Combining the CDR3 with reference TRBV7-2 and TRBJ2-1 gives the whole variable domain GAGVSQSPSNKVTEKGKDVELRCDPISGHTALYWYRQSLGQGLEFLIYFQGNSAPDKSGLPSDRFSAERTGGSVSTLTIQRTQQEDSAVYLCASSLEGGHYNEQFFGPGTRLTVL.

Many counts were recorded for this clonotype. This chain links TRBV11-1 with TRBJ1-1, with a possible D match to TRBD1 (6 bases). Germline V gene data show CDR1 as SGHAT and CDR2 as FQDESV (reference sequence). CDR3 size: 15 residues. The V and J ends lost 4 bases and 6 bases respectively, with 18 bases between them. The CDR3 protein is CASSSVGGLKPEAFF. The DNA for the CDR3 is TGTGCCAGCAGCTCTGTAGGGGGGCTGAAGCCTGAAGCTTTCTTT.

The rearrangement links TRBV10-3 to TRBJ1-1; D is uncertain. The CDR3 length is 15 residues. The V end was cut by 4 bases, the J end by 0 bases, with 12 bases between. CDR1 is ENHRY, CDR2 SYGVKD, per germline. DNA for the CDR3: TGTGCCATCAGTGGGGCTTCAGGATTGAACACTGAAGCTTTCTTT. It translates to CAISGASGLNTEAFF.

A few counts support this clonotype. V usage is TRBV7-6 and J usage is TRBJ2-7; D assignment may be TRBD1 or TRBD2 (5 bases each). Germline V gives CDR1 SGHVS, CDR2 FNYEAQ. Trimming left V 5 bases short and J 6 bases short, with 14 bases between. The length of the CDR3 is 13 residues. CDR3 in DNA: TGTGCCAGCAGCCTGGGACCTTTCGGCGAGCAGTACTTC. Amino acid sequence: CASSLGPFGEQYF.

This clonotype was found once. At one boundary the junction diverges from the germline segment, which might be a read error. The V and J genes are TRBV10-2 and TRBJ1-2; D possibly corresponds to TRBD1 (5 bases). CDR1 and CDR2 from the germline V gene are WSHSY and SAAADI. The CDR3 length is 18 residues. CDR3 residues: CASSDPGRTKGLDYGYIF. CDR3 in DNA: TGCGCCAGCAGTGACCCGGGACGGACTAAGGGTCTCGACTATGGCTACATCTTC.

The chain uses TRBV20-1 and TRBJ1-2, with 8 nucleotides matching TRBD1. Looked up from germline, CDR1 is DFQATT and CDR2 is SNEGSKA (reference sequence). V lost 7 bases and J lost 5; bases outside the gene matches: 6. This CDR3 comprises 12 residues. CDR3 in DNA: TGCAGTGGTAACAGGGGGATGTATGGCTACACCTTC. Its protein is CSGNRGMYGYTF.

The chain joins TRBV10-3 to TRBJ2-7; D is possibly TRBD1 (5 bases). Trimming cost V 8 bases and J 4 bases, with 6 bases left between them. The germline V gene has CDR1 ENHRY and CDR2 SYGVKD. The CDR3 has 10 amino acids. CDR3 region: CAIGAYEQYF. In DNA, the CDR3 is TGTGCCATCGGGGCTTACGAGCAGTACTTC.

This clonotype was picked up many times. This chain joins TRBV28 and TRBJ2-7; D not certain. CDR1 and CDR2 from the germline V gene are MDHEN and SYDVKM. Trimming left V 4 bases short and J 3 bases short, with 16 bases between. CDR3 length: 15 residues. The CDR3 loop reads CASSWSNQAHYEQYF. CDR3 coding DNA: TGTGCCAGCAGTTGGTCGAACCAAGCTCACTACGAGCAGTACTTC.

This clonotype came up many times. The chain recombines TRBV28 with TRBJ2-7; 10 bases line up with TRBD1. Germline V lookup: CDR1 MDHEN, CDR2 SYDVKM. Unmatched junction bases numbered 5, after V lost 5 bases and J lost 1 base. The CDR3 runs 15 residues. As DNA, the CDR3 is TGTGCCAGCAGTACTCCGGGACAGGGGTCCTACGAGCAGTACTTC. This gives the protein CASSTPGQGSYEQYF. Combining the CDR3 with reference TRBV28 and TRBJ2-7 gives the whole variable domain DVKVTQSSRYLVKRTGEKVFLECVQDMDHENMFWYRQDPGLGLRLIYFSYDVKMKEKGDIPEGYSVSREKKERFSLILESASTNQTSMYLCASSTPGQGSYEQYFGPGTRLTVT.

This clonotype was seen repeatedly, ten times or more. The chain couples TRBV6-1 to TRBJ2-7, with TRBD2 identical over 10 bases. Germline CDR1 and CDR2: MNHNS and SASEGT. This CDR3 is 14 amino acids long. J gave up 0 bases and V 4 bases, and 0 bases lay outside the gene matches. The CDR3 sequence is CASSGLAGSYEQYF. The DNA for the CDR3 is TGTGCCAGCAGTGGACTAGCGGGCTCCTACGAGCAGTACTTC.

Comment on this clonotype: A single base separates this from a much larger clone, so it may be a read error. The chain recombines TRBV30 with TRBJ1-1; D is uncertain. CDR3 length: 16 residues. The germline gives CDR1 GTSNPN, CDR2 SVGIG (reference sequence). The CDR3 DNA sequence: TGTGCCCGGAGTGTACGACTGAGACAAATGAACACTGAAGCTTTCTTT. Translated, it gives CARSVRLRQMNTEAFF. Full variable domain (rest looked up from reference TRBV30 and TRBJ1-1): SQTIHQWPATLVQPVGSPLSLECTVEGTSNPNLYWYRQAAGRGLQLLFYSVGIGQISSEVPQNLSASRPQDRQFILSSKKLLLSDSGFYLCARSVRLRQMNTEAFFGQGTRLTVV.

In this sample, this clonotype turned up many times. J is TRBJ2-7 and V is TRBV28, with 9 nucleotides matching TRBD1. Germline V CDR1 and CDR2: MDHEN, SYDVKM. The CDR3 is 17 residues long. The V gene end was trimmed by 6 bases and the J gene end by 0 bases; junction bases not matched to a gene: 12. The CDR3 sequence is CASSSDRGGASSYEQYF. The CDR3 DNA reads as TGTGCCAGCAGCTCCGACAGGGGGGGGGCAAGCTCCTACGAGCAGTACTTC.

Ten or more counts support this clonotype. The genes are TRBV11-2 and TRBJ2-7, with D uncertain. This CDR3 has 13 residues. Germline V CDR1 and CDR2: SGHAT, FQNNGV. Trimming left V 4 bases short and J 5 bases short, with 12 bases between. This CDR3 is CASSSGLGHEQYF. The CDR3 region has the DNA TGTGCCAGCAGCTCCGGCCTAGGGCACGAGCAGTACTTC.

The chain combines TRBV10-3 with TRBJ2-2; D is possibly TRBD2 (5 bases). Trimming pared 0 bases from V and 8 bases from J, leaving 7 bases between. The CDR3 extends over 13 amino acids. Germline V gives CDR1 ENHRY, CDR2 SYGVKD. The CDR3 DNA is TGTGCCATCAGTGAGTCGGAGGTGGGGGAGCTGTTTTTT. This codes for CAISESEVGELFF.

This rearrangement joins TRBV7-9 to TRBJ2-1; no reliable D call. V was pared by 5 bases and J by 8 bases, with 10 bases between. The CDR3 has 12 residues. Germline V gene data show CDR1 as SEHNR and CDR2 as FQNEAQ (reference sequence). Written as DNA, the CDR3 is TGTGCCAGCAGCCGTATTCGTGATGAGCAGTTCTTC. Translation gives CASSRIRDEQFF.

This chain connects TRBV19 to TRBJ2-7, with a possible D match to TRBD2 (5 bases). The CDR3 extends over 15 amino acids. Germline V gives CDR1 LNHDA, CDR2 SQIVND (reference sequence). V was clipped by 3 bases and J by 6 bases, with 18 bases between them. The CDR3 loop is CASSMGSGNRREQYF. DNA of the CDR3: TGTGCCAGTAGTATGGGGTCGGGAAATCGTCGCGAGCAGTACTTC.

There are many counts of this clonotype. This CDR3 reads CASSLGPITDTQYF. CDR3 bases: TGTGCCAGCAGCTTAGGTCCCATAACAGATACGCAGTATTTT. This chain connects TRBV7-3 to TRBJ2-3; the D is unclear. This CDR3 comprises 14 residues. Germline CDR1 is SGHTA and CDR2 is FQGTGA. V was cut by 2 bases and J by 3 bases, with 9 bases left in between.

Details on this clonotype: A read error may be the cause here, since a much bigger clone is one base away. The chain carries TRBV29-1 and TRBJ2-1, with a weak D call TRBD1 (5 bases). The CDR3 spans 13 residues. V dropped 6 bases and J dropped 10 bases, with 19 bases sitting between them. Germline lookup yields CDR1 SQVTM and CDR2 ANQGSEA. The CDR3 DNA is TGCAGCGTCGGACACTCAAACAGTTACGAGCAGTTCTTC. As protein: CSVGHSNSYEQFF.